This note documents a single T cell receptor beta chain sequence. Its antigen is undetermined. The germline gives CDR1 SGHRS, CDR2 YFSETQ. The CDR3 runs to 16 residues. V was pared by 5 bases and J by 1 base, with 17 bases between. Naive CD8 cells were CD45RO-negative, positively selected for CCR7, excluding terminally differentiated effector memory CD45RA+ cells. The source of the sample is a study of shared clonotypes between healthy human individuals. In the study overall: Participating donors consisted of a couple of women and a few men aged 18 to 49. General study points: When naive CD4 clonotypes were compared across several donors, around 5% were shared. Clonotype sharing among donors was thought likely to change with sequencing depth.

Roughly 30,000 T cell genomes (roughly 220 ng DNA) went into each sorted-subset replicate. Clones were read by immunoSEQ multiplex PCR, and TCRdb kept only the in-frame ones, dropping some. The table has 2 million or so clones, about 94% seen once; the top ten hold 0.9% to 1.4%. This clonotype was sampled from a man between 18 and 29 years old in good health. This chain joins TRBV5-1 and TRBJ2-3; no firm D call. What was sequenced was naive CD8+ T cells sorted from blood. For the CDR3, the DNA is TGCGCCAGCAGTAAGCTCGGAGCCTGGGGCACAGATACGCAGTATTTT. Its translation is CASSKLGAWGTDTQYF.